The sample holds many counts of the clone carrying this T cell receptor beta chain. Its matching antigen is unknown. This entry comes from a study of shared clonotypes between healthy human individuals. Points from the study as a whole: Compared with memory subsets, naive subsets generally had larger estimated richness.

Data came from immunoSEQ multiplex PCR; TCRdb stores just in-frame clones and leaves some out. This sample yields 650,000 to 800,000 clones, of which about two thirds are seen a single time; about 1.7% belongs to the top ten. V was clipped by 5 bases and J by 2 bases, with 13 bases between them. The CDR3 sequence is 15 residues long. Per the germline V gene, CDR1 is MDHEN and CDR2 is SYDVKM. Sequences were obtained from memory CD4+ T cells sorted from blood. Indicated subset: CD45RA-negative fraction. The receptor was isolated from a woman in her thirties in good health. The chain joins TRBV28 to TRBJ1-5; TRBD1 is a possible D gene (6 bases). CDR3 protein: CASSRGAVGNQPQHF. Written as DNA, the CDR3 is TGTGCCAGCAGTCGGGGGGCGGTGGGCAATCAGCCCCAGCATTTT.